This passage covers 25 T cell receptor beta chains from one sample sequenced in a study of cytomegalovirus exposure and HLA in healthy donors. Amplification used 60 Vbeta primers and 13 Jbeta primers. Clones were read by immunoSEQ multiplex PCR, and TCRdb kept only the in-frame ones, dropping some. The sample has more than 130,000 clones, over 70% seen once; the top ten hold 6.5% to 7%. Sequencing was carried out using PBMCs. All receptors derive from a man aged 40-50 years in good health and CMV-seropositive.

CDR3 in amino acids: CASSVGIAGGVYGYTF. CDR3 nucleotides: TGTGCCAGCAGCGTAGGAATAGCAGGGGGTGTCTATGGCTACACCTTC. The chain has TRBV9 and TRBJ1-2; 7 bases agree with TRBD1. Losses at the gene ends were 0 bases for V and 4 bases for J; bases not matched to a gene: 9. CDR1 and CDR2 from the germline V gene are SGDLS and YYNGEE. The CDR3 is 16 residues long.

This sequence joins TRBV15 and TRBJ2-1; 7 bases agree with TRBD1. V trimming: 4 bases; J trimming: 7 bases; junction bases outside the gene matches: 4. The length of the CDR3 is 13 residues. Germline CDR1 LNHNV, CDR2 YYDKDF (reference sequence). In DNA form, the CDR3 reads TGTGCCACCAGCACCCGCAGGGGGAATGAGCAGTTCTTC. It is translated as CATSTRRGNEQFF.

V is TRBV6-5 and J is TRBJ1-6, with 12 positions matching TRBD1. The CDR3 runs to 16 residues. J was trimmed by 7 bases and V by 2 bases; bases with no gene match: 3. Per the germline V gene, CDR1 is MNHEY and CDR2 is SVGAGI. CDR3 DNA sequence: TGTGCCAGCAGTTACGGGGGACAGGGGGCAAATTCACCCCTCCACTTT. Its translation: CASSYGGQGANSPLHF.

For the CDR3, the DNA is TGTGCCAGCAGCAAAGGATGGGGAGGTAGACCTTACAATGAGCAGTTCTTC. This gives the protein CASSKGWGGRPYNEQFF. This rearrangement joins TRBV21-1 to TRBJ2-1; TRBD2, the table's D call, was not compared with the DNA. TRBV21-1 is annotated as a pseudogene. CDR3 size: 17 residues.

This clone was found a few times. V is TRBV4-2 and J is TRBJ1-4; D not certain. V was trimmed by 4 bases and J by 4 bases, leaving 10 bases between them. CDR3 size: 14 residues. In germline, CDR1 is LGHNA, CDR2 YNFKEQ. The CDR3 DNA follows: TGTGCCAGCAGCCCCAGTCCCGTTAATGAAAAACTGTTTTTT. Protein sequence: CASSPSPVNEKLFF.

The V and J genes are TRBV18 and TRBJ2-3; no definite D call. The germline V and J ends were trimmed by 5 bases and 1 base, with 28 bases remaining between them. The CDR3 loop spans 20 amino acids. The germline V gene has CDR1 KGHSH and CDR2 LQKENI. The DNA for the CDR3 is TGTGCCAGCTCAAAGAGACTCTCCGGTCATACCGCCGATGGCACAGATACGCAGTATTTT. Protein: CASSKRLSGHTADGTDTQYF. The complete variable domain, with remaining parts taken from reference TRBV18 and TRBJ2-3, reads NAGVMQNPRHLVRRRGQEARLRCSPMKGHSHVYWYRQLPEEGLKFMVYLQKENIIDESGMPKERFSAEFPKEGPSILRIQQVVRGDSAAYFCASSKRLSGHTADGTDTQYFGPGTRLTVL.

The chain joins TRBV5-4 to TRBJ2-5; a weak D match, TRBD2 (6 bases). The CDR3 sequence is 14 residues long. V was cut by 0 bases and J by 2 bases, with 8 bases left in between. Per germline, CDR1 SGHNT and CDR2 YYREEE (reference sequence). CDR3 region: CASSLGLEQETQYF. The CDR3 DNA is TGTGCCAGCAGCTTGGGACTAGAGCAAGAGACCCAGTACTTC.

DNA for the CDR3: TGCAGCGTTGGGGCAGGGAAAACTGAAGCTTTCTTT. It encodes CSVGAGKTEAFF. The chain is built from TRBV29-1 and TRBJ1-1, with D tentatively TRBD1 (5 bases). The germline CDR1 and CDR2 sequences are SQVTM and ANQGSEA. V lost 4 bases and J 5 bases, leaving 11 bases between the germline ends. This CDR3 has 12 amino acids.

The chain has TRBV29-1 and TRBJ1-1; the match to TRBD1 covers 9 bases. CDR1 and CDR2 from the germline V gene are SQVTM and ANQGSEA. The J segment lost 0 bases and the V segment lost 5 bases, leaving 10 bases of the junction unmatched. The CDR3 is 16 residues long. The CDR3 protein is CSVPGQGSIMNTEAFF. The CDR3 DNA follows: TGCAGCGTTCCGGGACAGGGAAGCATCATGAACACTGAAGCTTTCTTT.

This clone came up a few times. The rearrangement uses TRBV27 and TRBJ1-4, with D perhaps TRBD1 (5 bases). Trimming shortened V by 6 bases and J by 6 bases, and 14 bases separated the two germline ends. Germline CDR1 reads MNHEY; CDR2 reads SMNVEV (reference sequence). This CDR3 spans 14 amino acids. The CDR3 DNA follows: TGTGCCAGCAGACCCCAGGGCAGGGATGAAAAACTGTTTTTT. As protein: CASRPQGRDEKLFF.

This clone was seen just once. CDR3 nucleotides: TGTGCCAGTAGTATGGCAGGGGTATACACTGAAGCTTTCTTT. Residues: CASSMAGVYTEAFF. The chain links TRBV19 to TRBJ1-1; D possibly corresponds to TRBD1 (6 bases). The germline V gene has CDR1 LNHDA and CDR2 SQIVND (reference sequence). Trimming removed 3 bases at V and 3 bases at J, with 11 bases between. The CDR3 runs 14 residues. Full variable domain (rest looked up from reference TRBV19 and TRBJ1-1): DGGITQSPKYLFRKEGQNVTLSCEQNLNHDAMYWYRQDPGQGLRLIYYSQIVNDFQKGDIAEGYSVSREKKESFPLTVTSAQKNPTAFYLCASSMAGVYTEAFFGQGTRLTVV.

The rearrangement uses TRBV19 and TRBJ1-4; TRBD1 matches 8 bases. Trimming took 9 bases from V and 6 from J; bases not matched to a gene: 12. There are 15 residues in the CDR3. Per germline, CDR1 LNHDA and CDR2 SQIVND (reference sequence). The CDR3 nucleotides read TGTGCCAGCGCCAAGGGCCGGGACAGGCATGAAAAACTGTTTTTT. This gives the protein CASAKGRDRHEKLFF.

This clone turned up a few times. J is TRBJ1-4 and V is TRBV6-6; D possibly corresponds to TRBD1 (6 bases). Trimming removed 0 bases at V and 6 bases at J, with 8 bases between. CDR1 and CDR2 from the germline V gene are MNHNY and SVGAGI (reference sequence). The CDR3 length is 14 residues. This CDR3 is CASSYSGADEKLFF. The CDR3 DNA reads as TGTGCCAGCAGTTACTCGGGGGCTGATGAAAAACTGTTTTTT.

V and J are TRBV30 and TRBJ2-3; possibly TRBD2 for D (5 bases). With 2 bases removed from V and 1 base from J, the gap between germline ends came to 16 bases. This CDR3 contains 16 residues. From germline, CDR1 is GTSNPN and CDR2 SVGIG (reference sequence). In DNA, the CDR3 is TGTGCCTGGAGTCCGCCCGGGGTAGTGGGCACAGATACGCAGTATTTT. This gives the protein CAWSPPGVVGTDTQYF. Filled out from reference TRBV30 and TRBJ2-3, the complete variable domain reads SQTIHQWPATLVQPVGSPLSLECTVEGTSNPNLYWYRQAAGRGLQLLFYSVGIGQISSEVPQNLSASRPQDRQFILSSKKLLLSDSGFYLCAWSPPGVVGTDTQYFGPGTRLTVL.

The V and J genes are TRBV5-4 and TRBJ1-2, with a tentative D call TRBD1 (5 bases). CDR1 and CDR2 from the germline V gene are SGHNT and YYREEE (reference sequence). Trimming took off 0 bases at V and 7 bases at J, with 16 bases between the two ends. CDR3 length equals 15 residues. The chain's CDR3 is CASSLGARAQLGYTF. CDR3 in DNA: TGTGCCAGCAGCTTGGGGGCCAGGGCTCAGCTTGGCTACACCTTC.

V is TRBV11-2 and J is TRBJ1-2, with D possibly matching TRBD1 (6 bases). CDR3 length: 15 residues. Trimming left V 1 base short and J 5 bases short, with 14 bases between. CDR1 is SGHAT, CDR2 FQNNGV, per germline. The CDR3 region has the DNA TGTGCCAGCAGCTTAGGCCCGGGGGGGCTATATGGCTACACCTTC. This gives the protein CASSLGPGGLYGYTF.

This chain uses TRBV6-5 with TRBJ1-2; no firm D call. CDR3 size: 12 residues. Looked up from germline, CDR1 is MNHEY and CDR2 is SVGAGI. Trimming removed 8 bases at V and 4 bases at J, with 11 bases between. The CDR3 nucleotides are TGTGCCAGCCGGGCTCGGGGCTATGGCTACACCTTC. This translates into CASRARGYGYTF.

The gene calls are TRBV5-1 and TRBJ1-1, with 8 bases lining up with TRBD1. This CDR3 comprises 15 residues. V shed 4 bases and J 3 bases; nucleotides not matched to a gene: 8. Germline V gene lookup returns CDR1 SGHRS and CDR2 YFSETQ. The CDR3, as DNA: TGCGCCAGCAGCCCGGACAGGGTCCAGGACACTGAAGCTTTCTTT. This gives the protein CASSPDRVQDTEAFF.

The chain links TRBV5-1 to TRBJ2-3, with 7 bases fitting TRBD2. The CDR3 runs to 16 residues. Trimming took 0 bases from V and 3 from J; bases not matched to a gene: 7. Germline V gene sequence: CDR1 SGHRS, CDR2 YFSETQ. Here the CDR3 reads CASSLAGGPETDTQYF. In DNA, the CDR3 is TGCGCCAGCAGCTTGGCGGGGGGACCGGAGACAGATACGCAGTATTTT.

This clone occurred once. The CDR3 sequence: CASSLETGRMNTEAFF. Here the CDR3 DNA reads TGTGCCAGCAGCTTAGAGACAGGGAGGATGAACACTGAAGCTTTCTTT. This rearrangement joins TRBV7-6 to TRBJ1-1; 7 positions match TRBD1. V shed 1 base, J shed 0 bases, and the junction held 5 bases outside the gene matches. Germline lookup yields CDR1 SGHVS and CDR2 FNYEAQ. The CDR3 spans 16 residues.

The gene calls are TRBV9 and TRBJ2-3; D perhaps matches TRBD1 (7 bases). V was pared by 1 base and J by 3 bases, with 18 bases between. Germline values: CDR1 SGDLS, CDR2 YYNGEE. The CDR3 spans 17 residues. Written as DNA, the CDR3 is TGTGCCAGCAGCGTAACCCCAGGAGGGGGCGCGACAGATACGCAGTATTTT. It codes for CASSVTPGGGATDTQYF.

The rearrangement uses TRBV5-4 and TRBJ1-1; D remains unclear. With 0 bases removed from V and 6 bases from J, the gap between germline ends came to 9 bases. CDR1 and CDR2 from the germline V gene are SGHNT and YYREEE (reference sequence). The CDR3 has 13 amino acids. The CDR3 loop is CASSLVGSAEAFF. The CDR3 DNA reads as TGTGCCAGCAGCTTGGTGGGGAGTGCTGAAGCTTTCTTT.

This rearrangement joins TRBV11-3 to TRBJ2-1; 13 nucleotides align to TRBD2. The CDR3 loop spans 16 amino acids. Germline-derived CDR1 and CDR2 are SGHNT and YENEEA. The V segment lost 5 bases and the J segment 2 bases; nucleotides outside the gene matches: 3. CDR3 DNA: TGTGCCAGCAGCGGTGGACTAGCGGGAGCCTACAATGAGCAGTTCTTC. Protein product: CASSGGLAGAYNEQFF. Supplemented by reference TRBV11-3 and TRBJ2-1, the full variable domain reads EAGVVQSPRYKIIEKKQPVAFWCNPISGHNTLYWYLQNLGQGPELLIRYENEEAVDDSQLPKDRFSAERLKGVDSTLKIQPAELGDSAVYLCASSGGLAGAYNEQFFGPGTRLTVL.

This chain connects TRBV18 to TRBJ2-5; unclear D gene. Per the germline V gene, CDR1 is KGHSH and CDR2 is LQKENI. Trimming removed 5 bases at V and 4 bases at J, with 14 bases between. CDR3 length: 14 residues. The CDR3 DNA sequence: TGTGCCAGCTCAACCCCGGCAGGCACAGAGACCCAGTACTTC. This encodes CASSTPAGTETQYF.

This chain joins TRBV5-4 and TRBJ2-7; 8 bases agree with TRBD2. J gave up 4 bases and V 7 bases, and 13 bases lay outside the gene matches. Looked up from germline, CDR1 is SGHNT and CDR2 is YYREEE (reference sequence). The CDR3 consists of 15 residues. The CDR3 sequence: CASRSQKRETYEQYF. The CDR3 nucleotides are TGTGCCAGCCGTTCGCAGAAGCGGGAGACTTACGAGCAGTACTTC.